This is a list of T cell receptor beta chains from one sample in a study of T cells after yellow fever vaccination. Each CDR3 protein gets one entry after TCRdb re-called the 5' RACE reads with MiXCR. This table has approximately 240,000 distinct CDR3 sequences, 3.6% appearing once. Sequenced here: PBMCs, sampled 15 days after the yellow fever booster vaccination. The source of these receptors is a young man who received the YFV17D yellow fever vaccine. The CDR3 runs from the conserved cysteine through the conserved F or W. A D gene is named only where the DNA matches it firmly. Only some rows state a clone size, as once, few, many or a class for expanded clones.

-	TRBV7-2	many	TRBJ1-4	CASSSRAGANEKLFF
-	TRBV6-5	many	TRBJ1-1	CASSYPGQLIGEAFF
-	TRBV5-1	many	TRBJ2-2	CASSLADSLTGELFF
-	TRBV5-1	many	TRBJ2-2	CASSLVAVVYTGELFF
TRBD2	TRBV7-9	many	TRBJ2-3	CASKFRSGVSTDTQYF
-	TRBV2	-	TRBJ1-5	CASMGDIGQPQHF
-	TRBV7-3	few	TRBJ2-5	CASSLNSGGQETQYF
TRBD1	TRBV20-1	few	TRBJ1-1	CSARDPGQGLTEAFF
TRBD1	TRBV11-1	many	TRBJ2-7	CASSLPDRVYEQYF
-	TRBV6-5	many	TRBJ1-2	CASSATVNYGYTF
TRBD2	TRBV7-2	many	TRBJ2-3	CASSLSSGRPDTQYF
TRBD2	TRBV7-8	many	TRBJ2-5	CASSLSTGGETQYF
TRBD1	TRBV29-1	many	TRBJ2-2	CSVTGGTGELFF
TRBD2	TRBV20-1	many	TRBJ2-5	CSAMTSGQETQYF
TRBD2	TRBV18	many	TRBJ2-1	CASSPSGGAHNEQFF
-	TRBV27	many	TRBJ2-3	CASSYSGPTPDTQYF
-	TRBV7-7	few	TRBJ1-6	CASSFLADSPLHF
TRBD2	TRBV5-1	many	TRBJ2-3	CASSWDYSSTDTQYF
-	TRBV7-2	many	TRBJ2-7	CASSLVGGNSYEQYF
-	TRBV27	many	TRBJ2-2	CASSPESWVDNTGELFF
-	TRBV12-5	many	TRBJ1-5	CASGETGWQPQHF
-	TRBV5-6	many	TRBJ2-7	CASSPDRSYEQYF
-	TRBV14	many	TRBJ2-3	CASSQESSSTDTQYF
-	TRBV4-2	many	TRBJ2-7	CASSQGVATYEQYF
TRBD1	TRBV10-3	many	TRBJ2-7	CAIRGQDSYEQYF
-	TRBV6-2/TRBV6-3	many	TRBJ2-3	CASRYRELTDTQYF
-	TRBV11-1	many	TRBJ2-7	CASRSTDSTEQYF
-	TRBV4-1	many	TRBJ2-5	CASSRLPPGAKETQYF
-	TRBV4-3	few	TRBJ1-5	CASSQEGPGYRNQPQHF
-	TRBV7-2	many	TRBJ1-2	CASSPRRDYGYTF
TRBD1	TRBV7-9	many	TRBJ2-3	CASSRDGTGSTDTQYF
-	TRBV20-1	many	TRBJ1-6	CSAWSRELSPPLHF
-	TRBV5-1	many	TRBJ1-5	CASSLTGSLNQPQHF
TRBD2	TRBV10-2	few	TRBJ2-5	CASSGRLAGAGQETQYF
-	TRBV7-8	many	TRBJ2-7	CASSLAPNYEQYF
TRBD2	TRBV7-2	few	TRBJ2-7	CASSLVTSGAYEQYF
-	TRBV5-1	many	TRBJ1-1	CASSSEGDQEAFF
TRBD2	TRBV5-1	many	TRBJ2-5	CASTDTGGGTQYF
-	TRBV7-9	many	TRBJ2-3	CASSLAGGATDTQYF
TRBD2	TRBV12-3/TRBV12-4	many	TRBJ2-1	CASSSWAGGQNNEQFF
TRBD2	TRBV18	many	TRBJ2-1	CASSPLASGGSWPNEQFF
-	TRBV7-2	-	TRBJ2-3	CASSTWGAPADTQYF
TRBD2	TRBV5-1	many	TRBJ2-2	CASRRSGGNTGELFF
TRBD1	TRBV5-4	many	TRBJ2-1	CASSPLRDRVYNEQFF
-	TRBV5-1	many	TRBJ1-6	CASSLAWNSPLHF
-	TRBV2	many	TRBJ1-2	CASSEVVANYGYTF
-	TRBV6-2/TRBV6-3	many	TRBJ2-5	CASSYSTRGETQYF
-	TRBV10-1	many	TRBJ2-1	CARGSRSPEQFF
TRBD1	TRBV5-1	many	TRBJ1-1	CASSPKWDRNTEAFF
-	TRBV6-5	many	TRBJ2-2	CASSYSNRGTGELFF
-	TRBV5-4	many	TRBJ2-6	CASSRVGANVLTF
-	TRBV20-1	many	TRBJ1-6	CSAPQGTGPDSSPLHF
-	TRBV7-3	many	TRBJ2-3	CASSLSSPGVTDTQYF
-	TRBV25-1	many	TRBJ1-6	CASSERGSYNSPLHF
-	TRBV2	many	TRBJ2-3	CASSEGKITSTDTQYF